The TCR beta chain described here comes from a study of T cells in Graves' hyperthyroidism and ophthalmopathy. The CDR3 regions of TCR beta were amplified from RNA transcripts. A first-round RT-PCR of the TCR CDR3 used the HTBI primer set. TCRdb re-called the multiplex PCR reads with MiXCR, one entry per CDR3 protein. The sample lists about 380,000 distinct CDR3 sequences; roughly 20% were seen once. Regarding the study as a whole: Among thyroid clonotypes expanded above 0.001, most also appeared in blood. Ophthalmopathy, which appeared later, was predicted by the model a median roughly 6.4 months before onset. Ophthalmopathy and stable hyperthyroidism were told apart by a 13 V-J model.

The table lists this clonotype with many counts. Its antigen is unidentified. Clinical symptoms, serum thyroxine, TRAb, thyroid ultrasound and orbital computed tomography informed diagnoses. V was pared by 7 bases and J by 4 bases, with 11 bases between. The germline CDR1 and CDR2 sequences are MDHEN and SYDVKM. This CDR3 is built from 14 residues. The sample taken for sequencing was blood. The TCR sequence derives from a man younger than 35 with Graves' ophthalmopathy. This sequence joins TRBV28 and TRBJ1-6; possibly TRBD1 for D (6 bases). Here the CDR3 DNA reads TGTGCCAGCACCAGGGGAAGGTATAATTCACCCCTCCACTTT. Encoded protein: CASTRGRYNSPLHF.